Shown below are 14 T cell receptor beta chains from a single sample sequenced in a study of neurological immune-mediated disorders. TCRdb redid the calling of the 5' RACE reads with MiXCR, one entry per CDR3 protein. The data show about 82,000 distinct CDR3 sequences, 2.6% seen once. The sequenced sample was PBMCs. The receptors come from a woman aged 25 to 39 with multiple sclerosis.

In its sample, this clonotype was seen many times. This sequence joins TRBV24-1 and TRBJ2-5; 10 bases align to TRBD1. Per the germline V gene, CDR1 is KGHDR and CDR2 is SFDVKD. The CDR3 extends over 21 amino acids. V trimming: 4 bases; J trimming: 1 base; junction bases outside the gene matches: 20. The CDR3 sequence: CATSEPLGQGEPIVTQETQYF. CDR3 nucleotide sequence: TGTGCCACCAGTGAACCACTAGGACAGGGGGAGCCCATAGTCACCCAAGAGACCCAGTACTTC.

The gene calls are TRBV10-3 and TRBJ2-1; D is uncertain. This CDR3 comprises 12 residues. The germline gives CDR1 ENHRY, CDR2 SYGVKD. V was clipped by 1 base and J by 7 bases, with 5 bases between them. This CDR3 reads CAISELFNEQFF. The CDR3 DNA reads TGTGCCATCAGTGAGTTATTTAATGAGCAGTTCTTC.

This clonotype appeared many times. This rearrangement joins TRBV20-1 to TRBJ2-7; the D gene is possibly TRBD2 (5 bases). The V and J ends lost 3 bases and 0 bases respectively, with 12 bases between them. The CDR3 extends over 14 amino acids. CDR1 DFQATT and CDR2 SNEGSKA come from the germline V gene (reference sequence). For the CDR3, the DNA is TGCAGTGCTAGCCTCCGGCGGGCCTCCTACGAGCAGTACTTC. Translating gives CSASLRRASYEQYF.

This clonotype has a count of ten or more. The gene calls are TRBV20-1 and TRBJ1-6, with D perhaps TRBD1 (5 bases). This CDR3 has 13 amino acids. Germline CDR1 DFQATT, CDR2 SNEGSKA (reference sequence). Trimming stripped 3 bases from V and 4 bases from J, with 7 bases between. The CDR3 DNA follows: TGCAGTGCTAGGACAGCATATAATTCACCCCTCCACTTT. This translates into CSARTAYNSPLHF.

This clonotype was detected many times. In DNA, the CDR3 is TGTGCCAGCAGCTTAGCGGGACTAGGGAACACCGGGGAGCTGTTTTTT. Translation: CASSLAGLGNTGELFF. The chain employs TRBV7-2 and TRBJ2-2; 8 nucleotides agree with TRBD2. Trimming at V came to 0 bases and at J to 1 base, leaving 1 base not matched to a gene. The germline CDR1 and CDR2 sequences are SGHTA and FQGNSA. The CDR3 runs 16 residues.

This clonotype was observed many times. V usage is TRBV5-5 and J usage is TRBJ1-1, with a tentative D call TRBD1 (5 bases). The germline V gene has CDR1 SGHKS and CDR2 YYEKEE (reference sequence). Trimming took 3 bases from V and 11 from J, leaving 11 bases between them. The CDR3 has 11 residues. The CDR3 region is CASSWRTMAFF. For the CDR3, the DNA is TGTGCCAGCAGCTGGCGGACAATGGCTTTCTTT.

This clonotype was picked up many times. CDR3 bases: TGTGCCAGCAGTGAATCCCCGACAGGGAATGAGCAGTTCTTC. It specifies CASSESPTGNEQFF. The V call is TRBV25-1, the J call TRBJ2-1; 7 bases align to TRBD1. This CDR3 has 14 amino acids. V was pared by 1 base and J by 7 bases, with 4 bases of the junction left unmatched. Germline V gene sequence: CDR1 MGHDK, CDR2 SYGVNS.

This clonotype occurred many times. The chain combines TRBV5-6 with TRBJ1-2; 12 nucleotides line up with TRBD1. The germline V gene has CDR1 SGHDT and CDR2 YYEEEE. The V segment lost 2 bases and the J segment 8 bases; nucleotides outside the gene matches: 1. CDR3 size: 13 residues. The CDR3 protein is CASSFGTGGGYTF. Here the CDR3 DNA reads TGTGCCAGCAGCTTCGGGACAGGGGGCGGCTACACCTTC. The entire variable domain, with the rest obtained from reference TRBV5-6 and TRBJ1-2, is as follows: DAGVTQSPTHLIKTRGQQVTLRCSPKSGHDTVSWYQQALGQGPQFIFQYYEEEERQRGNFPDRFSGHQFPNYSSELNVNALLLGDSALYLCASSFGTGGGYTFGSGTRLTVV.

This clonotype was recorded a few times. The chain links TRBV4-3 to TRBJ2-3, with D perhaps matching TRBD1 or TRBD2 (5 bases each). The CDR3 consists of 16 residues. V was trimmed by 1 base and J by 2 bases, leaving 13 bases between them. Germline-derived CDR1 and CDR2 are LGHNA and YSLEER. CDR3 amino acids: CASSQAGVGVTDTQYF. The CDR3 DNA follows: TGCGCCAGCAGCCAAGCAGGAGTGGGGGTCACAGATACGCAGTATTTT.

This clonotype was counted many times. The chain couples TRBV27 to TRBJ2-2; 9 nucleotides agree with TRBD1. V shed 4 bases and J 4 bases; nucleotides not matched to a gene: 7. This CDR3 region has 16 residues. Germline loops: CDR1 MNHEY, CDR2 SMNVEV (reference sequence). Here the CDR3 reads CASSSWTGVSTGELFF. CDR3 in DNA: TGTGCCAGCAGTTCCTGGACAGGGGTATCCACCGGGGAGCTGTTTTTT.

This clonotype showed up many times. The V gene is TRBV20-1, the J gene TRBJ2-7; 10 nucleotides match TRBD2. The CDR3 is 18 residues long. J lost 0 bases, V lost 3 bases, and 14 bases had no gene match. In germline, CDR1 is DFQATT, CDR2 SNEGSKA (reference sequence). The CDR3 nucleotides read TGCAGTGCTAGGGCGACTAGCGGGTCCGGGGGGAGCTCCTACGAGCAGTACTTC. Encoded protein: CSARATSGSGGSSYEQYF.

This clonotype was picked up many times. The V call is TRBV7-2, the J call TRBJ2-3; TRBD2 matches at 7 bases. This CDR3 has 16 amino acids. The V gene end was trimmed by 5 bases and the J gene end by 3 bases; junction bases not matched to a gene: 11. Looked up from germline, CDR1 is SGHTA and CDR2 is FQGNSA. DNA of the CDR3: TGTGCCAGCAGCCCCGTGGGGAGGGTAACGACAGATACGCAGTATTTT. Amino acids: CASSPVGRVTTDTQYF.

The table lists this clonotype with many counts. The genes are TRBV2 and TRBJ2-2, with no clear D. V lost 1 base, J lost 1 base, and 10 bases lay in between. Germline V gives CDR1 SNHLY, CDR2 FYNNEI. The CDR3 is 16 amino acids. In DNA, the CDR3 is TGTGCCAGCAGTGAAGTCAGACTGGGGAACACCGGGGAGCTGTTTTTT. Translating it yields CASSEVRLGNTGELFF.

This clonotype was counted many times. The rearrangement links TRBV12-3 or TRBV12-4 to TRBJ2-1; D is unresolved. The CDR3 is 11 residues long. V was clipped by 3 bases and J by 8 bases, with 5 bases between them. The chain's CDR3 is CASSFVDEQFF. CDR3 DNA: TGTGCCAGCAGTTTTGTGGATGAGCAGTTCTTC.